The rows below give T cell receptor beta chains drawn from one sample of a study of T-cell memory formation after mild COVID-19. TCRdb used MiXCR to reprocess the 5' RACE reads, holding one entry per CDR3 protein. The sample yields roughly 400,000 distinct CDR3 sequences, over 15% seen once. Specimen: PBMCs or a T cell subset sorted from them (not recorded which). The source of these receptors is a man in his late teens or twenties who had mild COVID-19 (a few samples of this study predate the infection). Cell type and time point are not known. CDR3s leave out the opening cysteine and the closing phenylalanine or tryptophan. Fields, in order: V gene, J gene, clone size, CDR3 protein. Clone size, where shown, is once, few, many, or a class for clones that have expanded.

TRBV12-3/TRBV12-4	TRBJ2-3	-	ASSLLGIPQQY
TRBV2	TRBJ2-7	few	ASSEVGTGRSYEQY
TRBV5-1	TRBJ1-6	-	ASAAGYGSPLH
TRBV3-1	TRBJ2-1	many	ASSPWRGVYNEQF
TRBV6-2/TRBV6-3	TRBJ2-7	-	ATTQSSYEQY
TRBV21-1	TRBJ1-4	-	ASSKEVPTGREKLF
TRBV20-1	TRBJ1-1	many	SARPPDTEAF
TRBV20-1	TRBJ2-3	-	SALRGSSTDTQY
TRBV5-1	TRBJ1-4	-	ASSRWTGGLEKLF
TRBV6-2/TRBV6-3	TRBJ1-4	few	ASRSTVHPSEKLF
TRBV3-1	TRBJ2-3	few	ASSPTSGDTDTQY
TRBV5-1	TRBJ1-1	few	ASSTQGATEAF
TRBV10-2	TRBJ1-1	-	ASSRGQGGSTEAF
TRBV7-9	TRBJ2-5	-	ATAKVEWTQY
TRBV18	TRBJ2-3	-	ASSPTGLAGTTDTQY
TRBV6-2/TRBV6-3	TRBJ2-1	-	ASSYPSRELNNEQF
TRBV4-2	TRBJ2-1	few	ASSQSGGGHNEQF
TRBV20-1	TRBJ2-2	few	SAMAGGLTGELF
TRBV7-9	TRBJ2-1	-	ASSAKGQPYNEQF
TRBV6-5	TRBJ1-3	-	ASSYSYSGGNTIY
TRBV20-1	TRBJ1-3	few	SAREGSSGNTIY
TRBV6-5	TRBJ1-2	few	ASSYSTGGSSNYGYT
TRBV12-5	TRBJ1-1	few	ASGFMDYTEAF
TRBV12-3/TRBV12-4	TRBJ2-5	-	ASSFPSIQETQY
TRBV7-9	TRBJ2-3	many	ASSLPADTQY
TRBV20-1	TRBJ2-2	few	SARGDGLAGELF
TRBV23-1	TRBJ2-5	-	ASSPPTHWGGETQY
TRBV6-2/TRBV6-3	TRBJ2-4	-	ASSYAGQLNNSQY
TRBV6-5	TRBJ1-6	few	ASRTVGQGNSPLH
TRBV7-2	TRBJ2-3	-	ASHAGGRLTDTQY